Presented here are 25 T cell receptor beta chains from one specimen sequenced in a study of T cell clonality in common variable immunodeficiency. Study outcomes and limitations: Reportedly, TCR beta sequences from common variable immunodeficiency showed fewer deletions and N-nucleotide insertions.

Some clones are missing from TCRdb's copy, which holds only in-frame ones; the method was immunoSEQ multiplex PCR. This sample has approximately 38,000 clones, each found more than once. These receptors lack a known antigen. The sequenced material came from peripheral blood mononuclear cells. These receptors all come from a human donor with common variable immunodeficiency.

This clone was observed at least ten times. The read terminates 3 residues ahead of where the CDR3 ends, so the germline J gene completes it. This chain joins TRBV10-1 and TRBJ2-1, with 9 bases matching TRBD1. Germline lookup yields CDR1 WNHNN and CDR2 SYGVQD (reference sequence). Trimming removed 8 bases from V and 9 bases from J; junction bases left unmatched: 2. The CDR3 spans 11 residues. The covered CDR3 bases are TGCGCCAGCGGGACAGGGACTGAG. Translated, it gives CASGTGTE. The CDR3 as a whole reads CASGTGTEQFF.

About this clone itself: With the read ending 3 residues before the CDR3 end, the germline J gene is used to fill in that end. The rearrangement links TRBV7-8 to TRBJ2-5; 13 bases are a match to TRBD2. This CDR3 has 15 residues. Losses at the gene ends were 5 bases for V and 2 bases for J; bases not matched to a gene: 2. The V gene's germline CDR1 is SGHVS and CDR2 FQNEAQ. The DNA read from the CDR3 is TGTGCCAGCAGCACGGGACTAGCGGGACAAGAGACC. Translating gives CASSTGLAGQET. The full CDR3 is CASSTGLAGQETQYF. The full variable domain, rest sourced from reference TRBV7-8 and TRBJ2-5, is GAGVSQSPRYKVAKRGQDVALRCDPISGHVSLFWYQQALGQGPEFLTYFQNEAQLDKSGLPSDRFFAERPEGSVSTLKIQRTQQEDSAVYLCASSTGLAGQETQYFGPGTRLLVL.

Only a few counts were recorded for this clone. Read sequence stops 3 residues before the CDR3 end, and the germline J gene provides the missing end. The chain carries TRBV19 and TRBJ1-2; TRBD1 matches at 7 bases. This CDR3 comprises 14 residues. Losses at the gene ends were 7 bases for V and 3 bases for J; bases not matched to a gene: 8. CDR1 LNHDA and CDR2 SQIVND come from the germline V gene (reference sequence). The CDR3 sequence is CASTVGGQHYGYTF. The part of the CDR3 DNA that was read is TGTGCCAGTACCGTGGGGGGACAGCACTATGGC.

At least ten counts were recorded for this clone. The sequence runs out 3 residues before the end of the CDR3; the remainder is reconstructed from the germline J gene. V and J are TRBV20-1 and TRBJ1-1; D unclear. The length of the CDR3 is 14 residues. CDR1 DFQATT and CDR2 SNEGSKA come from the germline V gene (reference sequence). Trimming shortened V by 0 bases and J by 0 bases, and 8 bases separated the two germline ends. The chain's CDR3 is CSARDKQLNTEAFF. Partial CDR3 DNA: TGCAGTGCTAGAGATAAGCAATTGAACACTGAA.

In this sample, this clone turned up a few times. Read coverage stops 3 residues before the CDR3 terminus; the germline J gene supplies the remainder. The V gene is TRBV19, the J gene TRBJ1-1; D ambiguous. The CDR3 is made up of 13 amino acids. Germline CDR1 reads LNHDA; CDR2 reads SQIVND (reference sequence). The ends were cut back, 6 bases at V and 6 bases at J, with 14 bases in the middle. The CDR3 region is CASSMSAWAEAFF. CDR3 DNA, as far as it was read: TGTGCCAGTAGCATGAGCGCGTGGGCTGAA.

Many counts were recorded for this clone. CDR3 sequence: CSVRTGDTGELFF. CDR3 DNA (partial): TGCAGCGTTCGCACAGGCGACACCGGGGAG. The chain has TRBV29-1 and TRBJ2-2, with a tentative D call TRBD1 (5 bases). Read sequence stops 3 residues before the CDR3 end, and the germline J gene provides the missing end. The germline V gene has CDR1 SQVTM and CDR2 ANQGSEA. Trimming stripped 5 bases from V and 3 bases from J, with 10 bases between. The CDR3 contains 13 residues.

The table lists this clone with many counts. The read finishes 3 residues shy of the CDR3 end, and the germline J gene is used to complete it. This rearrangement joins TRBV2 to TRBJ2-2; 13 nucleotides align to TRBD2. V was clipped by 4 bases and J by 3 bases; unmatched bases: 5. The CDR3 totals 17 residues. CDR1 and CDR2 (germline): SNHLY, FYNNEI. The sequenced part of the CDR3 DNA is TGTGCCAGCAGTGTCACTAGCGGGAGGGCCTACACCGGGGAG. As protein: CASSVTSGRAYTGE. The CDR3 in its entirety is CASSVTSGRAYTGELFF.

This clone was counted a few times. Read sequence stops 3 residues before the CDR3 end, and the germline J gene provides the missing end. This sequence joins TRBV19 and TRBJ1-1; D is ambiguous. Trimming removed 3 bases from V and 0 bases from J, with 8 bases in between. Germline V gene sequence: CDR1 LNHDA, CDR2 SQIVND (reference sequence). The CDR3 sequence is 14 residues long. The CDR3 bases that were read are TGTGCCAGTAGTATCAAGGGCATGAACACTGAA. It yields the protein CASSIKGMNTE. The full-length CDR3 reads as CASSIKGMNTEAFF.

This clone occurred many times. The CDR3 end lies 3 residues beyond the end of the read and is filled in from the germline J gene. The chain links TRBV10-3 to TRBJ1-5, with D maybe TRBD1 (5 bases). The CDR3 has 15 amino acids. Germline V gives CDR1 ENHRY, CDR2 SYGVKD. Between the trimmed V and J ends, which lost 2 bases and 7 bases, there was a span of 15 bases. The CDR3 bases that were read are TGTGCCATCAGTGAGACGGGGGGTTTGAACCAGCCC. Translated, it gives CAISETGGLNQP. The full-length CDR3 reads as CAISETGGLNQPQHF.

This clone came up many times. Read sequence stops 3 residues before the CDR3 end, and the germline J gene provides the missing end. The J gene is TRBJ1-1, the V gene TRBV5-1; 11 nucleotides line up with TRBD1. CDR3 length equals 17 residues. The V segment lost 4 bases and the J segment 0 bases; nucleotides outside the gene matches: 8. From germline, CDR1 is SGHRS and CDR2 YFSETQ. CDR3 DNA, as far as it was read: TGCGCCAGCAGCACGTGGACAGGGGGCGGAATGAACACTGAA. Translation: CASSTWTGGGMNTE. The whole CDR3 protein reads CASSTWTGGGMNTEAFF.

The sample holds many counts of this clone. The read stops 3 residues short of the end of the CDR3; the missing end is completed from the germline J gene. The chain is built from TRBV19 and TRBJ1-2, with 10 nucleotides matching TRBD1. The V and J ends lost 2 bases and 2 bases, in that order; junction bases with no gene match: 11. Looked up from germline, CDR1 is LNHDA and CDR2 is SQIVND (reference sequence). The CDR3 spans 18 residues. Partial CDR3 DNA: TGTGCCAGTAGTATAATTGGGACAGGGGAAATCCTAAACTATGGC. This sequence encodes CASSIIGTGEILNYG. The whole CDR3 sequence reads CASSIIGTGEILNYGYTF.

This clone was observed at least ten times. The read ends 3 residues before the CDR3 terminus; that terminus is restored from the germline J gene. The chain uses TRBV20-1 and TRBJ2-1, with 12 bases aligning to TRBD1. The CDR3 is 14 amino acids. The trim removed 6 bases at V and 7 bases at J, leaving 7 bases unmatched. Germline lookup yields CDR1 DFQATT and CDR2 SNEGSKA (reference sequence). The DNA read from the CDR3 is TGCAGTGCAATTCCGGGACAGGGGGCGAATGAG. Amino acids: CSAIPGQGANE. In full, the CDR3 is CSAIPGQGANEQFF.

This clone turned up a few times. The read halts 3 residues ahead of the CDR3 end, with the missing end drawn from the germline J gene. This rearrangement joins TRBV19 to TRBJ2-7; 7 nucleotides line up with TRBD1. From germline, CDR1 is LNHDA and CDR2 SQIVND (reference sequence). Losses at the gene ends were 6 bases for V and 4 bases for J; bases not matched to a gene: 6. CDR3 length equals 13 residues. The CDR3 is CASSSTGTYEQYF. Partial CDR3 DNA: TGTGCCAGTAGCTCGACAGGGACGTACGAG. Filled out from reference TRBV19 and TRBJ2-7, the complete variable domain reads DGGITQSPKYLFRKEGQNVTLSCEQNLNHDAMYWYRQDPGQGLRLIYYSQIVNDFQKGDIAEGYSVSREKKESFPLTVTSAQKNPTAFYLCASSSTGTYEQYFGPGTRLTVT.

Regarding this clone: From the germline J gene comes the end of the CDR3, since the read stops 3 residues before it. This chain links TRBV30 with TRBJ1-6; 9 bases line up with TRBD1. The CDR3 loop spans 12 amino acids. The trim removed 5 bases at V and 11 bases at J, leaving 4 bases unmatched. CDR1 is GTSNPN, CDR2 SVGIG, per germline (reference sequence). The CDR3 is CAWEDRGPPLHF. The sequenced CDR3 bases are TGTGCCTGGGAGGACAGGGGTCCACCC.

This clone is labeled medium-sized (0.01 to 0.1%). The CDR3 end falls 3 residues outside the read, so it is completed with the germline J gene. The gene calls are TRBV5-5 and TRBJ1-1; D unresolved. With 0 bases removed from V and 6 bases from J, the gap between germline ends came to 9 bases. Germline assignment: CDR1 SGHKS and CDR2 YYEKEE (reference sequence). This CDR3 region has 13 residues. CDR3 DNA (partial): TGTGCCAGCAGCTTGGAGGTGAGGGCTGAA. It encodes CASSLEVRAE. The whole CDR3 region reads CASSLEVRAEAFF.

This clone was detected only a few times. The DNA ends 3 residues before the CDR3 does, and the rest of the CDR3 is filled in from the germline J gene. V is TRBV7-2 and J is TRBJ1-2, with TRBD1 matching 9 bases. CDR3 size: 14 residues. V shed 2 bases, J shed 7 bases, and the junction held 5 bases outside the gene matches. Looked up from germline, CDR1 is SGHTA and CDR2 is FQGNSA. The DNA read from the CDR3 is TGTGCCAGCAGCTTATTACAGGGGGCAGGTGGC. Protein sequence: CASSLLQGAGG. The CDR3 in its entirety is CASSLLQGAGGYTF.

A word on this clone: The read ends 3 residues before the CDR3 terminus; that terminus is restored from the germline J gene. The chain combines TRBV5-1 with TRBJ2-3; the D is unclear. V was trimmed by 4 bases and J by 1 base, leaving 4 bases between them. The CDR3 contains 12 residues. From germline, CDR1 is SGHRS and CDR2 YFSETQ. CDR3 sequence reads: CASSPGTDTQYF. The CDR3 DNA, read in part, is TGCGCCAGCAGCCCCGGCACAGATACG.

This clone has only a few counts. The CDR3 is cut off 3 residues early in the read; its end comes from the germline J gene. The gene calls are TRBV7-8 and TRBJ2-3; TRBD2 is a possible D gene (6 bases). CDR1 SGHVS and CDR2 FQNEAQ come from the germline V gene. The V and J ends lost 4 bases and 7 bases respectively, with 9 bases between them. The CDR3 loop spans 12 amino acids. CDR3 bases read: TGTGCCAGCAGCTCGGACTATTATACG. Amino acid sequence: CASSSDYYT. The CDR3 as a whole reads CASSSDYYTQYF.

This clone has at least ten counts. Read sequence stops 3 residues before the CDR3 end, and the germline J gene provides the missing end. V is TRBV18 and J is TRBJ2-7; 7 positions agree with TRBD1. Germline V gene sequence: CDR1 KGHSH, CDR2 LQKENI. The CDR3 sequence is 17 residues long. Trimming at V came to 2 bases and at J to 3 bases, leaving 13 bases not matched to a gene. CDR3 bases read: TGTGCCAGCTCACCAGGCACCGGACAGGAGAGTCGCTACGAG. Translated: CASSPGTGQESRYE. The complete CDR3 protein is CASSPGTGQESRYEQYF.

This clone was observed a few times. This sample includes further DNA sequences coding for the same CDR3. CDR3 region: CASSPGGDYNEQFF. The sequenced part of the CDR3 DNA is TGTGCCAGTAGCCCTGGGGGGGACTACAATGAG. This chain joins TRBV19 and TRBJ2-1; 7 nucleotides match TRBD2. Coverage ceases 3 residues before the CDR3 finishes, and the germline J gene fills in the end. V was pared by 6 bases and J by 3 bases, with 5 bases of the junction left unmatched. Germline CDR1 and CDR2: LNHDA and SQIVND (reference sequence). There are 14 residues in the CDR3.

This clone has a count of ten or more. The observed sequence ends 3 residues before the CDR3 terminus, with the missing tail filled in from the germline J gene. The V call is TRBV6-2 or TRBV6-3, the J call TRBJ1-1; perhaps TRBD1 as D (5 bases). CDR1 is MNHEY, CDR2 SVGEGT, per germline. The CDR3 is 14 amino acids. Trimming cost V 11 bases and J 0 bases, with 16 bases left between them. CDR3 amino acids: CACRPAGLNTEAFF. The covered CDR3 bases are TGTGCCTGCCGGCCAGCAGGGTTGAACACTGAA.

A remark on this clone: The CDR3 goes on 3 residues after the read ends, and that part is filled in from the germline J gene. This sequence joins TRBV20-1 and TRBJ2-7; 7 bases align to TRBD1. Trimming cost V 0 bases and J 4 bases; bases outside gene matches: 6. This CDR3 has 14 amino acids. Per the germline V gene, CDR1 is DFQATT and CDR2 is SNEGSKA (reference sequence). CDR3 sequence reads: CSARETGQKYEQYF. The part of the CDR3 DNA that was read is TGCAGTGCTAGAGAGACGGGACAGAAATACGAG.

This clone was counted between two and nine times. The DNA read from the CDR3 is TGCAGCGTCTCCGGGCGGGGGCCCTACAATGAG. It translates to CSVSGRGPYNE. The whole CDR3 region reads CSVSGRGPYNEQFF. The chain carries TRBV29-1 and TRBJ2-1, with D maybe TRBD2 (7 bases). The CDR3 is cut off 3 residues early in the read; its end comes from the germline J gene. Germline CDR1 reads SQVTM; CDR2 reads ANQGSEA. Trimming left V 6 bases short and J 2 bases short, with 14 bases between. CDR3 size: 14 residues.

There are a few counts of this clone. The DNA ends 3 residues before the CDR3 does, and the rest of the CDR3 is filled in from the germline J gene. This sequence joins TRBV2 and TRBJ2-5; a weak D match, TRBD1 (6 bases). The ends were cut back, 6 bases at V and 2 bases at J, with 13 bases in the middle. The CDR3 contains 14 residues. Germline CDR1 SNHLY, CDR2 FYNNEI. Partial CDR3 DNA: TGTGCCAGCAGGAACTACAGGGAGCAAGAGACC. Amino acids: CASRNYREQET. The entire CDR3 protein reads CASRNYREQETQYF.

This clone was seen many times. The DNA ends 3 residues before the CDR3 does, and the rest of the CDR3 is filled in from the germline J gene. The gene calls are TRBV20-1 and TRBJ1-1; tentative D call: TRBD1 (6 bases). Deletions cut 6 bases from V and 7 bases from J, with 12 bases between. This CDR3 is 11 amino acids long. Germline values: CDR1 DFQATT, CDR2 SNEGSKA (reference sequence). The sequenced CDR3 bases are TGCAGTGCCAGCCGGGACAATGAA. It is translated as CSASRDNE. The whole CDR3 is CSASRDNEAFF.